Given below is one TCR beta chain in context. What it binds is not known. The data stem from a study of T-cell memory formation after mild COVID-19. Study-wide background: TCR clustering was largely donor specific.

TCRdb itself ran the 5' RACE reads through MiXCR, one entry per CDR3 protein. The table records 530,000 or so distinct CDR3 sequences, 17% of them present only once. This CDR3 comprises 15 residues. With V trimmed by 5 bases and J by 3 bases, 9 bases remained unmatched. Study findings and constraints: Contracting clones from day 15 to 85 showed balanced CD4/CD8; later expanders favored CD4+. Pre-infection memory held some responding clones, suggesting pre-existing cross-reactive T cells responded.

This chain joins TRBV12-3 or TRBV12-4 and TRBJ1-1; 7 nucleotides align to TRBD1. The sequence was obtained from an adult woman who had mild COVID-19 (a few samples of this study predate the infection). Cell type and time point are not known. The sequenced sample consisted of PBMCs or a T cell subset sorted from them (not recorded which). The CDR3, as DNA: TGTGCCAGCAGTCTCGACAGGGCGGGGGACACTGAAGCTTTCTTT. Translating gives CASSLDRAGDTEAFF.